The 9 T cell receptor beta chains presented below share a single source sample, sequenced in a study of regulatory T cells in long-lasting Graves disease. Assembly of TCR beta libraries relied on iRepertoire HTBI primers together with Arm-PCR of CDR3 regions. TCRdb re-analysed the multiplex PCR reads in MiXCR, keeping a single row per CDR3 protein. The data hold around 480,000 distinct CDR3 sequences, with around 15% observed a single time. The time point is: newly diagnosed GD, antithyroid drugs for less than 3 months. Making the TCR library involved RNA that had been extracted from PBMCs. A further study also used this sample, focusing on T cells in Graves' hyperthyroidism and ophthalmopathy.

The specimen was peripheral blood mononuclear cells (PBMCs), collected at new diagnosis, from a patient treated with antithyroid drugs. These receptors were collected from a man in his forties or fifties with Graves disease.

Turning to this clonotype: A read error may be the cause here, since a much bigger clone is one base away. This chain links TRBV12-3 or TRBV12-4 with TRBJ2-2; 9 bases fit TRBD1. With 1 base clipped from V and 6 bases from J, the junction kept 6 bases outside the gene matches. The CDR3 runs to 16 residues. The DNA of the CDR3 is TGTGCCAGCAGTTTAGGGACAGGGGTCGGCGCCGGGGAGCTGTTTTTT. This gives the protein CASSLGTGVGAGELFF.

This clonotype was detected only a few times. This chain connects TRBV19 to TRBJ2-7, with 10 nucleotides matching TRBD2. Trimming at V came to 7 bases and at J to 1 base, leaving 7 bases not matched to a gene. This CDR3 region has 15 residues. Germline CDR1 and CDR2: LNHDA and SQIVND (reference sequence). The CDR3 is CASTISGRPSYEQYF. The CDR3 DNA reads as TGTGCCAGTACCATTAGCGGGAGGCCTTCCTACGAGCAGTACTTC.

At least ten counts were recorded for this clonotype. This chain links TRBV28 with TRBJ1-1, with a possible D match to TRBD1 (6 bases). The CDR3 sequence is 11 residues long. Looked up from germline, CDR1 is MDHEN and CDR2 is SYDVKM. Trimming stripped 6 bases from V and 5 bases from J, with 7 bases between. Here the CDR3 reads CASSGQTEAFF. The DNA for the CDR3 is TGTGCCAGCAGCGGACAGACTGAAGCTTTCTTT.

V is TRBV5-1 and J is TRBJ1-1; the match to TRBD1 covers 7 bases. Trimming took 4 bases from V and 1 from J; bases not matched to a gene: 7. The CDR3 is 15 residues long. Germline V gene data show CDR1 as SGHRS and CDR2 as YFSETQ. CDR3 amino acids: CASSVWGTENTEAFF. In DNA, the CDR3 is TGCGCCAGCAGCGTATGGGGGACAGAGAACACTGAAGCTTTCTTT. The whole variable domain, filled in from reference TRBV5-1 and TRBJ1-1, reads KAGVTQTPRYLIKTRGQQVTLSCSPISGHRSVSWYQQTPGQGLQFLFEYFSETQRNKGNFPGRFSGRQFSNSRSEMNVSTLELGDSALYLCASSVWGTENTEAFFGQGTRLTVV.

The J gene is TRBJ2-7, the V gene TRBV28; weak D call: TRBD1 (6 bases). Trimming took off 9 bases at V and 7 bases at J, with 13 bases between the two ends. CDR1 is MDHEN and CDR2 is SYDVKM in the germline V gene. This CDR3 has 11 residues. CDR3 loop: CASRDRSEQYF. DNA of the CDR3: TGTGCCAGTAGAGACAGGTCGGAGCAGTACTTC.

In this sample, this clonotype turned up a few times. Here the CDR3 omits its conserved ending phenylalanine or tryptophan, so a read error is the likely source. CDR3 residues: CASNTGPLRKNEQFS. CDR3 DNA sequence: TGTGCCAGCAATACCGGGCCCCTACGAAAGAATGAGCAGTTCTCC. The V call is TRBV2, the J call TRBJ2-1; D gene unclear. In germline, CDR1 is SNHLY, CDR2 FYNNEI. V dropped 7 bases and J dropped 7 bases, with 20 bases sitting between them. CDR3 size: 15 residues.

The sample holds many counts of this clonotype. The chain has TRBV11-2 and TRBJ2-7, with 7 bases aligning to TRBD1. Trimming removed 5 bases from V and 3 bases from J; junction bases left unmatched: 10. The germline CDR1 and CDR2 sequences are SGHAT and FQNNGV. The CDR3 spans 15 residues. For the CDR3, the DNA is TGTGCCAGCAGCGAAACCGGGACAGACTTCTACGAGCAGTACTTC. This encodes CASSETGTDFYEQYF.

This clonotype was detected ten times or more. The chain is built from TRBV2 and TRBJ2-7; 10 nucleotides align to TRBD2. CDR1 and CDR2 (germline): SNHLY, FYNNEI. CDR3 size: 12 residues. The trim removed 11 bases at V and 12 bases at J, leaving 13 bases unmatched. The CDR3 DNA is TGTGCCGGGCTAGCGGGAGTTTTTTCTCCGTACTTC. It encodes CAGLAGVFSPYF.

This chain connects TRBV7-2 to TRBJ2-7; D gene unclear. The CDR3 is 13 amino acids. V lost 5 bases, J lost 3 bases, and 11 bases lay in between. Germline loops: CDR1 SGHTA, CDR2 FQGNSA. CDR3 nucleotides: TGTGCCAGCAGCGGGGTGTGGCGCTACGAGCAGTACTTC. Translated, it gives CASSGVWRYEQYF.